Listed below are T cell receptor beta chains from one sample, sequenced in a study of OX40 agonist ivuxolimab in advanced cancers. The assay was immunoSEQ multiplex PCR, and TCRdb's table has in-frame clones only and misses some. The sample consists of about 79,000 clones, about nine tenths of them appearing once. Sample: CD4+ or CD8+ T cells sorted from blood, taken in a trial of the OX40 agonist ivuxolimab. The receptors originated from an adult with an advanced solid tumor such as melanoma, head and neck, liver or kidney cancer. The conserved cysteine and the conserved F or W are not part of the CDR3 here. Fields, in order: V gene, CDR3 protein.

V gene: TRBV28; CDR3 protein: ASSFRGRETQY
V gene: TRBV28; CDR3 protein: ASSLLLSPGPNTGELF
V gene: TRBV19; CDR3 protein: ASSSQSGSPETQY
V gene: TRBV4-1; CDR3 protein: ASSPTQLGQRNSPLH
V gene: TRBV5-1; CDR3 protein: ASSLERASTDTQY
V gene: TRBV29-1; CDR3 protein: SVVESGYYNEQF
V gene: TRBV11-2; CDR3 protein: ASSLTSLTTEAF
V gene: TRBV7-9; CDR3 protein: ASSYGRQTRLDGYT
V gene: TRBV7-2; CDR3 protein: ASSSYTDTQY
V gene: TRBV10-3; CDR3 protein: AISELLTGELF
V gene: TRBV18; CDR3 protein: ASSPKMGGREGELF
V gene: TRBV12-5; CDR3 protein: ASGLSLKETQY
V gene: TRBV5-1; CDR3 protein: ASSSALAGEPQY
V gene: TRBV28; CDR3 protein: ASSLRVTSMGEQY
V gene: TRBV15; CDR3 protein: ATSRDSLSSTEAF
V gene: TRBV18; CDR3 protein: ASSPGQQETQY
V gene: TRBV4-2; CDR3 protein: ASSPGGTSSYNEQF
V gene: TRBV28; CDR3 protein: ASSPIDRGNADTQY
V gene: TRBV28; CDR3 protein: ASSQPSTGSAEQY
V gene: TRBV5-4; CDR3 protein: ASSLSLGAKNIQY
V gene: TRBV18; CDR3 protein: ASSPPHEQY
V gene: TRBV19; CDR3 protein: ASTHSRWGNTIY
V gene: TRBV7-9; CDR3 protein: ASSPGAIAF
V gene: TRBV30; CDR3 protein: AWKLQLGEKLF
V gene: TRBV5-1; CDR3 protein: ASSSGPKAGYT
V gene: TRBV5-6; CDR3 protein: ASSLAMPNYGYT
V gene: TRBV27; CDR3 protein: ASSWVLGAGEQY
V gene: TRBV4-2; CDR3 protein: ASKLQGAEDTQY
V gene: TRBV28; CDR3 protein: ASSLQGKGVTMF
V gene: TRBV4-1; CDR3 protein: ASSQGGGLALSTQY
V gene: TRBV9; CDR3 protein: ASSVVLGTGTDTQY
V gene: TRBV19; CDR3 protein: ASNPQGINSNQPQH
V gene: TRBV7-8; CDR3 protein: ASSVGDTQY
V gene: TRBV25-1; CDR3 protein: ARRAGGEQF
V gene: TRBV29-1; CDR3 protein: SVGSANQPQH
V gene: TRBV19; CDR3 protein: ASRRQGANEKLF
V gene: TRBV6-6; CDR3 protein: ASSPDMRYGYT
V gene: TRBV11-3; CDR3 protein: ASSFGTGPNYEQY
V gene: TRBV6-5; CDR3 protein: ASSSGLAVLTGELF
V gene: TRBV2; CDR3 protein: ASSANNNYGYT
V gene: TRBV11-2; CDR3 protein: ASSLDALGEQY
V gene: TRBV18; CDR3 protein: ASSPVLDRGLSGNTIY
V gene: TRBV19; CDR3 protein: ASSVAGASYEQY
V gene: TRBV6-6; CDR3 protein: ASSQQGSDEAF
V gene: TRBV6-4; CDR3 protein: ASSGRYGYT
V gene: TRBV6-1; CDR3 protein: ASSERDRNSYEQY
V gene: TRBV7-9; CDR3 protein: ASSRGHRSTDTQY
V gene: TRBV19; CDR3 protein: ASSRDRNYEQY
V gene: TRBV14; CDR3 protein: ASSQAGLAGTYEQY
V gene: TRBV7-2; CDR3 protein: ASSLSGLRNQPQH
V gene: TRBV7-9; CDR3 protein: ASFVEGRYNEQF
V gene: TRBV19; CDR3 protein: ASSTPRSGYTGELF
V gene: TRBV2; CDR3 protein: ASSSGSNTDTQY